This T cell receptor beta chain appears in the sequencing data of a study of beta chain features in type 1 diabetes. Study overall: Patients and healthy donors were similar in age, gender and cell yields.

Points from the study as a whole: A moderate, significant TCRB CDR3 shortening appeared in type 1 diabetes across four CD4+ subsets.

The collection from each donor was one heparinised blood draw averaging roughly 100 mL. All of the isolated RNA was reverse transcribed, so expressed TCRB transcripts were sequenced. Profiled with immunoSEQ multiplex PCR; TCRdb holds only in-frame clones, not every one. This sample has 640,000 or so clones, with over 12% found just once. This CDR3 contains 15 residues. Trimming pared 1 base from V and 3 bases from J, leaving 12 bases between. Germline V CDR1 and CDR2: KGHSH, LQKENI. On this clone: Its matching antigen is unknown.

Material for sequencing was naive CD4+ T cells from blood. V is TRBV18 and J is TRBJ1-1; D not certain. This sequence originates from a man aged 18 to 30 with type 1 diabetes. CDR3 protein: CASSPLVPGDTEAFF. The CDR3 DNA is TGTGCCAGCTCACCACTCGTCCCTGGGGACACTGAAGCTTTCTTT. Together with reference TRBV18 and TRBJ1-1, the CDR3 gives the full variable domain: NAGVMQNPRHLVRRRGQEARLRCSPMKGHSHVYWYRQLPEEGLKFMVYLQKENIIDESGMPKERFSAEFPKEGPSILRIQQVVRGDSAAYFCASSPLVPGDTEAFFGQGTRLTVV.